This T cell receptor beta chain was captured in a study of T-cell reconstitution after alpha-beta-depleted transplantation in children. The authors prepared the TCRbeta library with unique molecular identifiers. TCRdb fed the PCR reads into MiXCR, producing one record per CDR3 protein. Of about 610,000 distinct CDR3 sequences listed, more than 9% were seen once; the top ten hold less than 5%. CDR1 is KGHSH, CDR2 LQKENI, per germline. This CDR3 is 15 amino acids long. Between the trimmed V and J ends, which lost 3 bases and 3 bases, there was a span of 12 bases. This clonotype was obtained from a human donor who donated a stem cell graft to a child with acute myeloid leukemia. The chain is built from TRBV18 and TRBJ2-1, with unresolved D. Sequences were derived from PBMCs from the stem cell graft donor, sampled from the stem cell graft. CDR3 in amino acids: CASSPQGSHYNEQFF. In DNA, the CDR3 is TGTGCCAGCTCACCTCAAGGTTCCCACTACAATGAGCAGTTCTTC.